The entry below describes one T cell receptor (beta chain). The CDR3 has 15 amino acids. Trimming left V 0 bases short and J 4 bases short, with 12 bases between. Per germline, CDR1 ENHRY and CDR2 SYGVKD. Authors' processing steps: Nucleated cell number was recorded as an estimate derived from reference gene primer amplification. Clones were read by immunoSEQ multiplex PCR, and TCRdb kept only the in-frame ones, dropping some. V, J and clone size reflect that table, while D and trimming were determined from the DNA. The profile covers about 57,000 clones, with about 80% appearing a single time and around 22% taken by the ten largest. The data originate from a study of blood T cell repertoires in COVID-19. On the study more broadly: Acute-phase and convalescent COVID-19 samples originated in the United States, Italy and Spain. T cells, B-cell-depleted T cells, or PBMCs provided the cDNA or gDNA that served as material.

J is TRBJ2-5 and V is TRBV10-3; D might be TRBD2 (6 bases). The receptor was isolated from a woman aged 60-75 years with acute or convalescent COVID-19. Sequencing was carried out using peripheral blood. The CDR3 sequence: CAISESQGAGETQYF. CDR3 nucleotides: TGTGCCATCAGTGAGTCTCAGGGAGCGGGAGAGACCCAGTACTTC.